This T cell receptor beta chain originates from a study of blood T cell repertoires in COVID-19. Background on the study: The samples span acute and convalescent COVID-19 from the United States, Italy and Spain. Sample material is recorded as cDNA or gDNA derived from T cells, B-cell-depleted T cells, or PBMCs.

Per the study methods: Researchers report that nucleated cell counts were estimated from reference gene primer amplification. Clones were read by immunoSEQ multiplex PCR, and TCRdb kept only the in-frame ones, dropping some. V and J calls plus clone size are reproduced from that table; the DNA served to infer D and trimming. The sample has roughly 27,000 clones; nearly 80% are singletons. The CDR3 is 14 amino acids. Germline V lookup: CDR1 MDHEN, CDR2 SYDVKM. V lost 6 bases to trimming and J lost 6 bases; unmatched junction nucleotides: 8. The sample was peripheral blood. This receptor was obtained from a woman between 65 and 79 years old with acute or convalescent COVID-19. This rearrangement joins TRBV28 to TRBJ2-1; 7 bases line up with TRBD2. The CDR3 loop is CASSLTSNANEQFF. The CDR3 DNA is TGTGCCAGCAGCCTGACTAGCAATGCCAATGAGCAGTTCTTC.